The 14 T cell receptor beta chains listed next were all sequenced from one sample in a study of T-cell reconstitution after alpha-beta-depleted transplantation in children. Unique molecular identifiers featured in how the TCRbeta library was prepared. TCRdb re-analysed the PCR reads in MiXCR, keeping a single row per CDR3 protein. The table lists 200,000 to 250,000 distinct CDR3 sequences, 7.5% to 10% of them singletons. The sequencing here drew on PBMCs from the stem cell graft donor, taken from the stem cell graft. The receptors were sampled from a human donor who donated a stem cell graft to a child with SCID.

This clonotype has at least ten counts. The chain joins TRBV5-1 to TRBJ2-7, with TRBD2 identical over 9 bases. Germline V gene sequence: CDR1 SGHRS, CDR2 YFSETQ. After removal of 3 bases from V and 2 bases from J, the junction contained 9 bases not matched to a gene. This CDR3 region has 16 residues. The CDR3 region has the DNA TGCGCCAGCAGCTCGGCCGGGACTAGCCTAACCTACGAGCAGTACTTC. It translates to CASSSAGTSLTYEQYF.

This clonotype was seen ten or more times. This chain uses TRBV5-1 with TRBJ2-3; the D gene is possibly TRBD2 (6 bases). CDR1 and CDR2 from the germline V gene are SGHRS and YFSETQ. This CDR3 spans 15 amino acids. Trimming left V 0 bases short and J 2 bases short, with 10 bases between. CDR3 DNA: TGCGCCAGCAGCTTGGGGAGCGGGTTCACAGATACGCAGTATTTT. This translates into CASSLGSGFTDTQYF.

This clonotype was seen only a few times. The chain employs TRBV30 and TRBJ2-7; D remains unclear. V lost 5 bases to trimming and J lost 5 bases, with 13 bases between them. This CDR3 comprises 12 residues. Germline V gene sequence: CDR1 GTSNPN, CDR2 SVGIG (reference sequence). The CDR3 DNA reads as TGTGCCTGGGCGTGGGGTTCACACGAGCAGTACTTC. Translation gives CAWAWGSHEQYF.

This clonotype was found many times. This chain uses TRBV20-1 with TRBJ2-3; D unresolved. There are 12 residues in the CDR3. The germline V gene encodes CDR1 DFQATT and CDR2 SNEGSKA (reference sequence). V gave up 3 bases and J gave up 9 bases, with 13 bases separating them. This CDR3 is CSASSSLRTQYF. In nucleotides, the CDR3 is TGCAGTGCTAGTTCGAGTTTGCGAACGCAGTATTTT.

V is TRBV5-6 and J is TRBJ1-4; TRBD1 is a possible D gene (5 bases). Germline CDR1 SGHDT, CDR2 YYEEEE. CDR3 length: 12 residues. Trimming pared 7 bases from V and 5 bases from J, leaving 9 bases between. CDR3 DNA: TGTGCCAGCCGGACAAAGAATGAAAAACTGTTTTTT. This gives the protein CASRTKNEKLFF.

Many counts were recorded for this clonotype. J is TRBJ1-5 and V is TRBV5-1, with no clear D. Germline V gene lookup returns CDR1 SGHRS and CDR2 YFSETQ. The CDR3 sequence is 13 residues long. V lost 4 bases and J lost 2, with 7 bases in between. The CDR3 spells CASSRGGNQPQHF. The CDR3 DNA follows: TGCGCCAGCAGCCGGGGAGGCAATCAGCCCCAGCATTTT.

Many counts were recorded for this clonotype. The V gene is TRBV5-1, the J gene TRBJ1-1; possibly TRBD1 for D (6 bases). This CDR3 has 15 residues. Trimming removed 3 bases at V and 7 bases at J, with 19 bases between. Germline V gene data show CDR1 as SGHRS and CDR2 as YFSETQ. CDR3 DNA sequence: TGCGCCAGCAGCTACAGAACTCAGGGGATTAATGAAGCTTTCTTT. Translating gives CASSYRTQGINEAFF.

To note about this clonotype: The junction differs from germline at one of its ends, possibly a read error. The chain employs TRBV3-1 and TRBJ2-2; D might be TRBD1 or TRBD2, each matching 6 bases. The CDR3 contains 17 residues. CDR1 is LGHDT and CDR2 is YNNKEL in the germline V gene (reference sequence). Written as DNA, the CDR3 is TGTGCCTGCAGCCAAGAAAGGGGGGCGATGAGCACCGGGGAGCTGTTTTTT. Translating it yields CACSQERGAMSTGELFF.

At least ten counts were recorded for this clonotype. V usage is TRBV29-1 and J usage is TRBJ1-2; 9 bases match TRBD1. The length of the CDR3 is 12 residues. Looked up from germline, CDR1 is SQVTM and CDR2 is ANQGSEA. Trimming took 4 bases from V and 4 from J; bases not matched to a gene: 1. The DNA for the CDR3 is TGCAGCGTTGGGGACAGGGCCTATGGCTACACCTTC. Its protein is CSVGDRAYGYTF.

This clonotype was recorded at least ten times. This chain uses TRBV20-1 with TRBJ2-7; D unclear. V was trimmed by 3 bases and J by 2 bases, leaving 20 bases between them. This CDR3 has 16 amino acids. Germline-derived CDR1 and CDR2 are DFQATT and SNEGSKA (reference sequence). The CDR3 loop reads CSARDVTSYDPYEQYF. In DNA form, the CDR3 reads TGCAGTGCTAGGGACGTCACTTCTTATGACCCCTACGAGCAGTACTTC.

There are many counts of this clonotype. The V gene is TRBV14, the J gene TRBJ2-5, with no clear D. This CDR3 is built from 13 residues. Germline V gene sequence: CDR1 SGHDN, CDR2 FVKESK. V was clipped by 4 bases and J by 5 bases, with 11 bases between them. DNA of the CDR3: TGTGCCAGCAGCCTCAACGGTTTGGAGACCCAGTACTTC. Amino acids: CASSLNGLETQYF.

This clonotype came up many times. This sequence joins TRBV5-6 and TRBJ1-1; D is ambiguous. Trimming pared 2 bases from V and 3 bases from J, leaving 11 bases between. Per germline, CDR1 SGHDT and CDR2 YYEEEE. The CDR3 is 14 amino acids. CDR3 protein: CASSLPDTYTEAFF. The CDR3 coding sequence is TGTGCCAGCAGCTTACCCGACACCTACACTGAAGCTTTCTTT. Looking up the rest from reference TRBV5-6 and TRBJ1-1 gives the full variable domain: DAGVTQSPTHLIKTRGQQVTLRCSPKSGHDTVSWYQQALGQGPQFIFQYYEEEERQRGNFPDRFSGHQFPNYSSELNVNALLLGDSALYLCASSLPDTYTEAFFGQGTRLTVV.

About this clonotype itself: At one end the junction does not follow the germline gene, possibly because of a read error. J is TRBJ1-2 and V is TRBV4-2, with a weak D call TRBD1 (6 bases). The CDR3 has 12 amino acids. Germline assignment: CDR1 LGHNA and CDR2 YNFKEQ. The CDR3 coding sequence is TGTGCCATCAGCACAGGGCTTTTTGGCTACACCTTC. It yields the protein CAISTGLFGYTF.

This clonotype was detected many times. The J gene is TRBJ2-1, the V gene TRBV7-9; TRBD1 agrees at 11 bases. The germline V gene encodes CDR1 SEHNR and CDR2 FQNEAQ (reference sequence). The CDR3 extends over 15 amino acids. After removal of 5 bases from V and 7 bases from J, the junction contained 7 bases not matched to a gene. In DNA, the CDR3 is TGTGCCAGCAGCCCTCCGGGACAGGGGGATAATGAGCAGTTCTTC. This encodes CASSPPGQGDNEQFF.